The 20 T cell receptor beta chains listed next were all sequenced from one sample in a study of beta chain features in type 1 diabetes. Reverse transcribing all isolated RNA meant expressed TCRB transcripts were sequenced. The protocol was immunoSEQ multiplex PCR, while the TCRdb copy is restricted to in-frame clones and leaves out a portion. The sample includes about 930,000 clones, roughly 15% seen only once; the top ten take around 0.02%. The sequenced sample was naive CD4+ T cells from blood. These receptor sequences come from a woman younger than 35 in good health.

This clone turned up a few times. This chain joins TRBV27 and TRBJ1-2; a possible D gene is TRBD1 (5 bases). This CDR3 has 15 residues. Germline V gene sequence: CDR1 MNHEY, CDR2 SMNVEV (reference sequence). Trimming removed 1 base at V and 7 bases at J, with 16 bases between. CDR3 nucleotide sequence: TGTGCCAGCAGTTTATGGTCCGGGGGACTGGGTGGCTACACCTTC. It encodes CASSLWSGGLGGYTF.

The CDR3 sequence is CASSFGQGGSQPQHF. The CDR3 DNA reads TGTGCCAGTAGTTTTGGACAGGGCGGTAGTCAGCCCCAGCATTTT. The V gene is TRBV19, the J gene TRBJ1-5; TRBD1 agrees at 8 bases. Germline values: CDR1 LNHDA, CDR2 SQIVND (reference sequence). Trimming removed 5 bases from V and 6 bases from J; junction bases left unmatched: 9. The CDR3 spans 15 residues.

This clone has just a few counts. J is TRBJ2-2 and V is TRBV7-2; maybe TRBD2 (6 bases). CDR1 is SGHTA and CDR2 is FQGNSA in the germline V gene. V was clipped by 0 bases and J by 4 bases, with 12 bases between them. CDR3 length: 16 amino acids. The CDR3 spells CASSLASGSATGELFF. In DNA form, the CDR3 reads TGTGCCAGCAGCTTAGCTAGCGGCTCTGCCACCGGGGAGCTGTTTTTT.

The gene calls are TRBV7-9 and TRBJ2-1; D is possibly TRBD1 or TRBD2 (6 bases each). V shed 4 bases and J shed 9 bases, with 13 bases lying between them. Germline V gene sequence: CDR1 SEHNR, CDR2 FQNEAQ (reference sequence). CDR3 size: 13 residues. The CDR3 region has the DNA TGTGCCAGCAGCTCCCAGGAGGGGGGTGAGCAGTTCTTC. Translating it yields CASSSQEGGEQFF.

The rearrangement links TRBV6-5 to TRBJ1-2; perhaps TRBD1 as D (5 bases). Trimming removed 0 bases at V and 7 bases at J, with 12 bases between. The CDR3 extends over 14 amino acids. Germline V gives CDR1 MNHEY, CDR2 SVGAGI. The CDR3 coding sequence is TGTGCCAGCAGTTACTCGGACACGGCTGTTGGCTACACCTTC. It codes for CASSYSDTAVGYTF.

This clone was counted a single time. The chain combines TRBV6-1 with TRBJ2-1, with a weak D call TRBD2 (5 bases). Germline values: CDR1 MNHNS, CDR2 SASEGT. V shed 0 bases and J shed 3 bases, with 9 bases lying between them. The CDR3 has 15 residues. CDR3 amino acids: CASSEAVGLYNEQFF. The CDR3 bases are TGTGCCAGCAGTGAAGCCGTCGGACTCTACAATGAGCAGTTCTTC.

The chain recombines TRBV10-3 with TRBJ1-1, with 8 bases aligning to TRBD1. The J segment lost 1 base and the V segment lost 6 bases, leaving 4 bases of the junction unmatched. Germline assignment: CDR1 ENHRY and CDR2 SYGVKD. CDR3 length: 14 residues. The DNA of the CDR3 is TGTGCCATCAGAACAGACAGGGGGAACACTGAAGCTTTCTTT. As protein: CAIRTDRGNTEAFF.

Comment on this clone: The junction differs from germline at one of its ends, possibly a read error. This rearrangement joins TRBV4-2 to TRBJ1-1; D unclear. The CDR3 totals 15 residues. The germline gives CDR1 LGHNA, CDR2 YNFKEQ. CDR3 in amino acids: CASSQASWGNTEAFF. The DNA for the CDR3 is TGTGCCAGCAGTCAAGCATCATGGGGGAACACTGAAGCTTTCTTT.

In this sample, this clone turned up a few times. Different DNA sequences within this sample yield the same CDR3. The chain couples TRBV5-6 to TRBJ2-7; D is unclear. There are 12 residues in the CDR3. CDR1 is SGHDT and CDR2 is YYEEEE in the germline V gene. V was trimmed by 1 base and J by 3 bases, leaving 5 bases between them. CDR3 sequence (DNA): TGTGCCAGCAGCTTGACGGGCTACGAGCAGTACTTC. It is translated as CASSLTGYEQYF.

This clone was counted only a few times. This rearrangement joins TRBV2 to TRBJ1-1; possible D gene TRBD1, 5 bases. Trimming shortened V by 6 bases and J by 4 bases, and 18 bases separated the two germline ends. The germline V gene encodes CDR1 SNHLY and CDR2 FYNNEI. The CDR3 is 15 amino acids. The CDR3 DNA reads as TGTGCCAGCAGCAGGGAAGGGGAAAGCATCACTGAAGCTTTCTTT. This sequence encodes CASSREGESITEAFF. Full variable domain (remainder filled in from reference TRBV2 and TRBJ1-1): EPEVTQTPSHQVTQMGQEVILRCVPISNHLYFYWYRQILGQKVEFLVSFYNNEISEKSEIFDDQFSVERPDGSNFTLKIRSTKLEDSAMYFCASSREGESITEAFFGQGTRLTVV.

The chain uses TRBV5-1 and TRBJ2-3; TRBD1 matches 10 bases. The germline gives CDR1 SGHRS, CDR2 YFSETQ. J gave up 3 bases and V 3 bases, and 4 bases lay outside the gene matches. This CDR3 spans 15 amino acids. The CDR3 protein is CASSWGQGRTDTQYF. CDR3 coding DNA: TGCGCCAGCAGCTGGGGACAGGGGCGAACAGATACGCAGTATTTT.

This chain uses TRBV23-1 with TRBJ2-7; D perhaps matches TRBD1 (5 bases). TRBV23-1 is known as an ORF, though its function is uncertain. The CDR3 sequence is 15 residues long. V was cut by 6 bases and J by 2 bases, with 17 bases left in between. CDR3 loop: CASRMTDSWTYEQYF. The CDR3 region has the DNA TGCGCCAGCAGAATGACAGACTCTTGGACCTACGAGCAGTACTTC.

This chain uses TRBV7-3 with TRBJ1-5; D gene unclear. V gave up 5 bases and J gave up 2 bases, with 19 bases separating them. The V gene's germline CDR1 is SGHTA and CDR2 FQGTGA. The CDR3 is 17 amino acids. DNA of the CDR3: TGTGCCAGCAGCCCCCCCTACCCACTACCGGGCAATCAGCCCCAGCATTTT. Translated: CASSPPYPLPGNQPQHF.

J is TRBJ2-1 and V is TRBV4-3, with 11 positions matching TRBD2. The CDR3 is 15 amino acids. Germline V gene sequence: CDR1 LGHNA, CDR2 YSLEER. The J segment lost 5 bases and the V segment lost 2 bases, leaving 2 bases of the junction unmatched. DNA for the CDR3: TGCGCCAGCAGCCAACTAGCGGGAGGTGACAATGAGCAGTTCTTC. It is translated as CASSQLAGGDNEQFF.

V usage is TRBV6-5 and J usage is TRBJ1-5; D gene ambiguous. Per the germline V gene, CDR1 is MNHEY and CDR2 is SVGAGI. The length of the CDR3 is 14 residues. The V and J ends lost 2 bases and 5 bases respectively, with 10 bases between them. DNA of the CDR3: TGTGCCAGCAGTTACCGCCAGACCGATCAGCCCCAGCATTTT. It codes for CASSYRQTDQPQHF.

This clone was seen a few times. This sequence joins TRBV6-1 and TRBJ2-1; no clear D. V lost 6 bases to trimming and J lost 0 bases, with 9 bases between them. Germline V gene data show CDR1 as MNHNS and CDR2 as SASEGT. The CDR3 spans 14 residues. CDR3 DNA: TGTGCCAGCAGGGTCTTGAGCTCCTACAATGAGCAGTTCTTC. Protein sequence: CASRVLSSYNEQFF.

This clone has a handful of counts. The chain couples TRBV28 to TRBJ2-1; the match to TRBD1 covers 11 bases. The CDR3 runs to 16 residues. J was trimmed by 1 base and V by 6 bases; bases with no gene match: 5. Germline CDR1 is MDHEN and CDR2 is SYDVKM. This chain's CDR3 is CASSPGTGGSYNEQFF. CDR3 sequence (DNA): TGTGCCAGCAGCCCCGGGACAGGGGGTTCCTACAATGAGCAGTTCTTC.

This clone occurred a few times. This rearrangement joins TRBV18 to TRBJ1-2, with 7 bases aligning to TRBD1. V lost 6 bases, J lost 5 bases, and 12 bases stayed unmatched. Germline V gene data show CDR1 as KGHSH and CDR2 as LQKENI. The CDR3 contains 15 residues. In DNA, the CDR3 is TGTGCCAGCTCGACTTATGGACAGGAAGAGTATGGCTACACCTTC. Its translation: CASSTYGQEEYGYTF. Combining the CDR3 with reference TRBV18 and TRBJ1-2 gives the whole variable domain NAGVMQNPRHLVRRRGQEARLRCSPMKGHSHVYWYRQLPEEGLKFMVYLQKENIIDESGMPKERFSAEFPKEGPSILRIQQVVRGDSAAYFCASSTYGQEEYGYTFGSGTRLTVV.

The chain recombines TRBV4-3 with TRBJ1-2; D call uncertain. V lost 0 bases, J lost 4 bases, and 12 bases lay in between. CDR1 and CDR2 (germline): LGHNA, YSLEER. The CDR3 is 15 residues long. The CDR3: CASSQDVLNLYGYTF. The CDR3 DNA follows: TGCGCCAGCAGCCAAGATGTACTGAATCTCTATGGCTACACCTTC.

This chain uses TRBV15 with TRBJ2-7; weak D call: TRBD2 (5 bases). V shed 0 bases and J shed 5 bases, with 14 bases lying between them. CDR3 length: 15 amino acids. Germline loops: CDR1 LNHNV, CDR2 YYDKDF (reference sequence). CDR3 in amino acids: CATSRDPSPVNEQYF. Here the CDR3 DNA reads TGTGCCACCAGCAGAGACCCTAGCCCGGTTAACGAGCAGTACTTC.